A selection of T cell receptor beta chains follows, all from one sample in a study of blood T cell repertoires in COVID-19. This table comes from immunoSEQ multiplex PCR, and its TCRdb copy is limited to in-frame clones, with some not included. The sample includes some 190,000 clones, over 70% of them seen just once. The sequencing sample was made of PBMCs or T cells enriched from blood (not recorded which). The receptor source for this set is a man in his sixties who had been exposed to COVID-19. The CDR3 runs from the conserved cysteine through the conserved F or W. The order of the fields is J gene, D gene, V gene, clone size, CDR3 DNA, CDR3 protein. A D gene is named only where the DNA matches it firmly. Size is omitted from some rows. Given values are once, few, many or a class for expanded clones.

TRBJ2-1 TRBD2 TRBV7-9 - TGTGCCAGCAGCCCTACTAGCGGGAGCTACAATGAGCAGTTCTTC CASSPTSGSYNEQFF
TRBJ2-1 - TRBV30 - TGTGCCTGGAAGGGTAGCGCTCAGCTCAATGAGCAGTTCTTC CAWKGSAQLNEQFF
TRBJ2-7 - TRBV9 once TGTGCCAGCAGCGTAGGGCCGGACTGGAACTACGAGCAGTACTTC CASSVGPDWNYEQYF
TRBJ2-1 TRBD2 TRBV30 - TGTGCCTGGGGCTATAGCGGGAGGGGGATGATCTTC CAWGYSGRGMIF
TRBJ2-7 TRBD1 TRBV9 - TGTGCCAGCAGCGTAGAGGCTCAGGGGGCCTACGAGCAGTACTTC CASSVEAQGAYEQYF
TRBJ1-1 - TRBV30 - TGTGCCTGGAGTCGGGTGAACACTGAAGCTTTCTTT CAWSRVNTEAFF
TRBJ2-2 - TRBV15 once TGTGCCACCCGGGACATGAACACCGGGGAGCTGTTTTTT CATRDMNTGELFF
TRBJ2-1 - TRBV19 - TGTGCCAGTAGTAGGGTGGGAGGATCCTACAATGAGCAGTTCTTC CASSRVGGSYNEQFF
TRBJ2-3 TRBD2 TRBV2 - TGTGCCAGCGAATCACGGGAGGGCCGAGGCACAGATACGCAGTATTTT CASESREGRGTDTQYF
TRBJ1-1 TRBD1 TRBV27 many TGTGCCAGCAGCGAACTGACGGGGACAGGGACGACCACTGAAGCTTTCTTT CASSELTGTGTTTEAFF
TRBJ2-2 - TRBV19 - TGTGCCAGTAAGGTGACACCGAACACCGGGGAGCTGTTTTTT CASKVTPNTGELFF
TRBJ1-1 - TRBV21-1 - TGTGCCAGCAGCAAAGAACCACAGAAGACTGAAGCTTTCTTT CASSKEPQKTEAFF
TRBJ2-5 - TRBV5-6 once TGTGCCAGCAGCTTACAGGGGAGGATTGGGGAGACCCAGTACTTC CASSLQGRIGETQYF
TRBJ1-2 TRBD1 TRBV5-4 - TGTGCCAGCAGCCGAAACAGGGGAGACTATGGCTACACCTTC CASSRNRGDYGYTF
TRBJ2-3 TRBD2 TRBV19 - TGTGCCAGTAGTACCGGCGCGGACTGGGGAGGGGATACGCAGTATTTT CASSTGADWGGDTQYF
TRBJ2-5 - TRBV13 - TGTGCCAGCAGCCCCCAGGGGCGCCTCGAGACCCAGTACTTC CASSPQGRLETQYF
TRBJ2-5 - TRBV5-1 - TGCGCCAGCAGCTCGGGTGACAGAGCACAAGAGACCCAGTACTTC CASSSGDRAQETQYF
TRBJ2-3 TRBD2 TRBV19 - TGTGCCAGTAGTATGCTAGCGGGAGTAGATACGCAGTATTTT CASSMLAGVDTQYF
TRBJ2-7 TRBD2 TRBV5-1 - TGCGCCAGCAGCGACGGACTAGCGGGAGGCGGCGAGCAGTACTTC CASSDGLAGGGEQYF
TRBJ1-1 - TRBV3-1/TRBV3-2 - TGTGCCAGCAGTAAACTGGGGGGGTTGGGTGAAGCTTTCTTT CASSKLGGLGEAFF
TRBJ1-6 - TRBV20-1 - TGCAGTGCTAGTCCAGGGGCGACTTCACCCCTCCACTTT CSASPGATSPLHF
TRBJ1-2 - TRBV6-5 - TGTGCCAGCACACAGATGCAGGGGTATGGCTACACCTTC CASTQMQGYGYTF
TRBJ2-7 TRBD2 TRBV5-1 once TGCGCCAGCAGCTGGGGACTACATCTTCCCAACGAGCAGTACTTC CASSWGLHLPNEQYF
TRBJ2-7 - TRBV7-9 - TGTGCCAGCAGCCAGGACAGCTCCTACGAGCAGTACTTC CASSQDSSYEQYF
TRBJ2-3 TRBD2 TRBV5-5 - TGTGCCAGCAGCCAGACTAGCGGGTTAGGCACAGATACGCAGTATTTT CASSQTSGLGTDTQYF
TRBJ2-2 - TRBV11-2 - TGTGCCAGCAGCGCCGACAGGAACACCGGGGAGCTGTTTTTT CASSADRNTGELFF
TRBJ2-7 TRBD2 TRBV7-2 once TGTGCCAGCAGCTTAGTAGAGGGACTAGCGGGAGTCGAGCAGTACTTC CASSLVEGLAGVEQYF
TRBJ2-7 TRBD1 TRBV5-1 - TGCGCCAGCAGCCCCCCGGGACAGAACAACGAGCAGTACTTC CASSPPGQNNEQYF
TRBJ2-3 - TRBV5-1 - TGCGCCAGCAGCTTGGCACAGACCTATCCTAGCACAGATACGCAGTATTTT CASSLAQTYPSTDTQYF
TRBJ2-5 TRBD2 TRBV19 - TGTGCCAGTAGTACGACTAGCGGGAATCAAGAGACCCAGTACTTC CASSTTSGNQETQYF
TRBJ2-5 - TRBV5-4 - TGTGCCAGCAGCTTGGAGCTAGCAGCACAAGAGACCCAGTACTTC CASSLELAAQETQYF
TRBJ2-2 - TRBV18 - TGTGCCAGCTCACCACCGGTAGCGGCGAACACCGGGGAGCTGTTTTTT CASSPPVAANTGELFF
TRBJ2-3 - TRBV7-3 - TGTGCCAGCAGCTTAAGGGCTCGGAGCACCCTAGGGGGCACAGATACGCAGTATTTT CASSLRARSTLGGTDTQYF
TRBJ1-1 - TRBV6-5 - TGTGCCAGCACCGGAGGGGGGGCGTTCACTGAAGCTTTCTTT CASTGGGAFTEAFF
TRBJ1-5 TRBD1 TRBV30 - TGTGCCTGCTCGACAGGGGGAAGTCAGCCCCAGCATTTT CACSTGGSQPQHF
TRBJ2-3 TRBD2 TRBV15 - TGTGCCACCAGCAGAGATGTTAGGACTAGCGGGAGGGCAGATACGCAGTATTTT CATSRDVRTSGRADTQYF
TRBJ2-1 TRBD2 TRBV10-1 - TGCGCCAGCACCACCGGGAGACCCGGGACTAGCAATGAGCAGTTCTTC CASTTGRPGTSNEQFF
TRBJ1-3 - TRBV18 - TGTGCCAGCTCATCCGGGACTCTATTATCTGGAAACACCATATATTTT CASSSGTLLSGNTIYF
TRBJ2-7 - TRBV30 - TGTGCCTGGAGTCTTGGTTCCTATACCTACGAGCAGTACTTC CAWSLGSYTYEQYF
TRBJ1-1 - TRBV12-5 - TGTGCTAGTGGTTTTGGGGGCAACACTGAAGCTTTCTTT CASGFGGNTEAFF
TRBJ2-1 TRBD1 TRBV7-3 - TGTGCCAGCAGCTTAAGAGGGACAGCGAACAATGAGCAGTTCTTC CASSLRGTANNEQFF
TRBJ2-3 - TRBV15 - TGTGCCACCAGCAGGGAAACCAGGCAAGGCACAGATACGCAGTATTTT CATSRETRQGTDTQYF
TRBJ2-7 TRBD2 TRBV10-3 - TGTGCCATCAGCGCCGGGACTAGCGGGAGTACCGAGCAGTACTTC CAISAGTSGSTEQYF
TRBJ1-6 - TRBV7-9 many TGTGCCAGCAGCTTAGGGCAGGTGAATTCACCCCTCCACTTT CASSLGQVNSPLHF
TRBJ2-5 TRBD2 TRBV12-5 - TGTGCTAGTGGCTCCGGGGGGGGGACTAGCGGGAGGAGGGAGACCCAGTACTTC CASGSGGGTSGRRETQYF
TRBJ2-4 - TRBV7-2 once TGTGCCAGCAGCTTAGGGGGGCTAGCGGAAGCCAAAAACATTCAGTACTTC CASSLGGLAEAKNIQYF
TRBJ1-4 - TRBV6-2/TRBV6-3 - TGTGCCAGCAGTTCGGGGGGGACCGCCATCATCCGTGAAAAACTGTTTTTT CASSSGGTAIIREKLFF
TRBJ1-2 - TRBV3-1/TRBV3-2 - TGTGCCAGCAGCCAAGATGTAGGGCAGGGTGAGCGCTACACCTTC CASSQDVGQGERYTF
TRBJ2-2 TRBD2 TRBV24-1 - TGTGCCACCAGCACCCACTCTAGCGGCAGGAACACCGGGGAGCTGTTTTTT CATSTHSSGRNTGELFF
TRBJ2-5 TRBD2 TRBV19 once TGTGCCAGTAGTTCGCTTCTAGCGGGAGGGCCACTGGAGACCCAGTACTTC CASSSLLAGGPLETQYF
TRBJ1-2 - TRBV19 - TGTGCCAGTAGTATAGGGGGCGACTATGGCTACACCTTC CASSIGGDYGYTF
TRBJ2-3 TRBD2 TRBV3-1/TRBV3-2 - TGTGCCAGCAGCCAGGGAACCCTAGCGGCGTATACAGATACGCAGTATTTT CASSQGTLAAYTDTQYF
TRBJ2-1 TRBD1 TRBV28 - TGTGCCAGCGGGAAACCGGGACAGTCCCACAATGAGCAGTTCTTC CASGKPGQSHNEQFF
TRBJ2-2 - TRBV5-1 - TGCGCCAGCAGCTTGGATAGCGGCCCTACCGGGGAGCTGTTTTTT CASSLDSGPTGELFF
TRBJ2-1 TRBD2 TRBV6-4 few TGTGCCAGCAGTGAGGGGACTAGCGGCAATGAGCAGTTCTTC CASSEGTSGNEQFF
TRBJ1-4 - TRBV18 - TGTGCCAGCTCATCTCTCCTGACTTCTAATGAAAAACTGTTTTTT CASSSLLTSNEKLFF